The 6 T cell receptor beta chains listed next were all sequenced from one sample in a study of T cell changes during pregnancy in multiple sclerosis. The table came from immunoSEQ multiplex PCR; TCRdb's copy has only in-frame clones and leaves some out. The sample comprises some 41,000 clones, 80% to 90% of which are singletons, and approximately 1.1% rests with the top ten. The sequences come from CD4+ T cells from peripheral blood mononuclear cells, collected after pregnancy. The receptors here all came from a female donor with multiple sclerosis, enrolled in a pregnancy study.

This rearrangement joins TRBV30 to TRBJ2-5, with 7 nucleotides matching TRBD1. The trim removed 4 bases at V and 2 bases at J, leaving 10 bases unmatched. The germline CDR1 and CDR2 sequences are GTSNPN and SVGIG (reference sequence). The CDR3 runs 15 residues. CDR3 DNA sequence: TGTGCCTGGACACGGGGCAGGGGGAAACAAGAGACCCAGTACTTC. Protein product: CAWTRGRGKQETQYF.

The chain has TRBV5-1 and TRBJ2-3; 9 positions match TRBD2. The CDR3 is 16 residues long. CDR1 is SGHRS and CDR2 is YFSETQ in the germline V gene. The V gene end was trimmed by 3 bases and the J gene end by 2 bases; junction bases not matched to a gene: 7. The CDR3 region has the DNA TGCGCCAGCAGCTCGATAGCGGGAGTTGACACAGATACGCAGTATTTT. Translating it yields CASSSIAGVDTDTQYF.

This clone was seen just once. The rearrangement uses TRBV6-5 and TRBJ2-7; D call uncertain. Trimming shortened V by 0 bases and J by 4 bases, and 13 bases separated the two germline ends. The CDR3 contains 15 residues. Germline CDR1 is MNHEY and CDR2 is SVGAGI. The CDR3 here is CASSYSRSRSYEQYF. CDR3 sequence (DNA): TGTGCCAGCAGTTACTCGCGGTCTCGCTCGTACGAGCAGTACTTC.

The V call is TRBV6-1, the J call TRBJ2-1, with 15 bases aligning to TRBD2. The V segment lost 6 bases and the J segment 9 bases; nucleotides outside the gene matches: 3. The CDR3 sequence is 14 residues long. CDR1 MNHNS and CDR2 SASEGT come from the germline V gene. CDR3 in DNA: TGTGCCAGCAGGGGACTAGCGGGAGGCAGTGAGCAGTTCTTC. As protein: CASRGLAGGSEQFF.

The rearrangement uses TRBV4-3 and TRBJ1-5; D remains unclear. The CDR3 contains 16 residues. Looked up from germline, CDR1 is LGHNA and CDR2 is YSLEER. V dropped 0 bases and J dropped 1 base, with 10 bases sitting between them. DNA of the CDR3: TGCGCCAGCAGCCAAGATGGTCCGCGGAGCAATCAGCCCCAGCATTTT. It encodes CASSQDGPRSNQPQHF.

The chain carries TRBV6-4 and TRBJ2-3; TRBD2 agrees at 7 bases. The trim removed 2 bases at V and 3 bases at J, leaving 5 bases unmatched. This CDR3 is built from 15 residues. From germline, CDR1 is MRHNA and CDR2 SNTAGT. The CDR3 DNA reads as TGTGCCAGCAGTGACGGCGGGAGCGGGACAGATACGCAGTATTTT. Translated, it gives CASSDGGSGTDTQYF.